This paragraph covers one T cell receptor (beta chain) sequence. This sample is part of a study of T cell repertoires in cytomegalovirus infection. On the study more broadly: Public TCR beta signatures marked donors with CMV infection and the matching HLA.

Per germline, CDR1 SQVTM and CDR2 ANQGSEA. This CDR3 is 13 amino acids long. Between the trimmed V and J ends, which lost 4 bases and 1 base, there was a span of 10 bases. A single record per CDR3 protein comes from TCRdb applying MiXCR to the reads. The data hold roughly 720,000 distinct CDR3 sequences, with approximately 34% observed a single time. The TCR sequence derives from a human donor in good health (CMV status not recorded). Some clones in this sample may be carry-over from other donors' samples. The sample consisted of PBMCs. V gene TRBV29-1 combines with J gene TRBJ1-1, with D possibly matching TRBD1 (6 bases). The CDR3 sequence: CSVVRGQNTEAFF. CDR3 sequence (DNA): TGCAGCGTTGTCCGGGGGCAGAACACTGAAGCTTTCTTT.